This T cell receptor beta chain appears in the sequencing data of a study of tumor and adjacent non-tumor tissue in lung cancer. As for this clonotype: What it recognizes is unknown.

V gave up 2 bases and J gave up 3 bases, with 11 bases separating them. There are 15 residues in the CDR3. Germline V gives CDR1 SGHAT, CDR2 FQDESV (reference sequence). The template was RNA from unsorted bulk tissue. The study's findings and limits: Tumor tissue had significantly higher TCR diversity than normal lung. Tumor repertoires had a smaller top 100 clone share than normal lung.

A modified ARM-PCR protocol with three rounds of nested PCR amplified TCRbeta. In TCRdb, the multiplex PCR reads were re-called with MiXCR into one record per CDR3 protein. The sample holds around 71,000 distinct CDR3 sequences, just under 75% seen once. What was sequenced was lung tumor tissue. The chain recombines TRBV11-1 with TRBJ2-1; D is uncertain. The clonotype was recovered from a woman aged 40-49 years with non-small cell lung cancer. CDR3 in amino acids: CASSLWVVYYNEQFF. CDR3 DNA sequence: TGTGCCAGCAGCTTATGGGTAGTATACTACAATGAGCAGTTCTTC. Full variable domain (remainder filled in from reference TRBV11-1 and TRBJ2-1): EAEVAQSPRYKITEKSQAVAFWCDPISGHATLYWYRQILGQGPELLVQFQDESVVDDSQLPKDRFSAERLKGVDSTLKIQPAELGDSAMYLCASSLWVVYYNEQFFGPGTRLTVL.